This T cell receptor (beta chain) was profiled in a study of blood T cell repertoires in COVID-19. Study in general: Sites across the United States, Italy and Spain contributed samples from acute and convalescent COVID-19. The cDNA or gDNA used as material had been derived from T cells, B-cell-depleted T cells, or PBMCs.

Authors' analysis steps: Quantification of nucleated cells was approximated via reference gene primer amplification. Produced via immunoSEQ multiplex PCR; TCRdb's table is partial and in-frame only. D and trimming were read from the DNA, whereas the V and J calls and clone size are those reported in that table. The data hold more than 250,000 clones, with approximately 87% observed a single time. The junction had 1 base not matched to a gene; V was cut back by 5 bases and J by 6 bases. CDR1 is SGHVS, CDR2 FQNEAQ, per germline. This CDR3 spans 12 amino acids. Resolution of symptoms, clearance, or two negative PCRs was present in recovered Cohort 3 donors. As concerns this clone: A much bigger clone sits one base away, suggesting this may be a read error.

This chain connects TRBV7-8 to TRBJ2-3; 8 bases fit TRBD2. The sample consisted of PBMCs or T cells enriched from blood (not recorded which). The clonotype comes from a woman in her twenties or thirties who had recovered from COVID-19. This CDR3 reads CASSPGGDTQYF. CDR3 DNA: TGTGCCAGCAGCCCGGGGGGGGATACGCAGTATTTT.